Sequencing of this TCR beta chain was carried out in a study of shared clonotypes between healthy human individuals. Study-wide results and limits: Estimated clonotype richness was generally higher in naive than memory subsets. How much donors shared clonotypes was expected to be affected by sequencing depth.

The CDR3 length is 14 residues. Between the trimmed V and J ends, which lost 2 bases and 3 bases, there was a span of 11 bases. Looked up from germline, CDR1 is SEHNR and CDR2 is FQNEAQ (reference sequence). Clones were read by immunoSEQ multiplex PCR, and TCRdb kept only the in-frame ones, dropping some. This sample carries approximately 1.9 million clones, 93% of them seen once, and the ten largest clones take approximately 1.7%. A remark on this clone: Its antigen is as yet unknown.

The naive CD8 fraction comprised CD45RO-negative cells positively selected for CCR7 and excluded terminally differentiated effector memory CD45RA+ cells. The TCR originated in a man between 18 and 29 years old in good health. Some clones in this sample may be carry-over from other donors' samples. J is TRBJ2-7 and V is TRBV7-9; tentative D call: TRBD2 (5 bases). The material sequenced was naive CD8+ T cells from PBMCs. DNA of the CDR3: TGTGCCAGCAGCTTAAGCGGAAATGACTACGAGCAGTACTTC. This encodes CASSLSGNDYEQYF.